This record concerns one T cell receptor (beta chain) sequence. This sample is drawn from a study of CD8+ T cells in alopecia areata. Study at large: Tofacitinib therapy lasting 6 to 18 months was followed by 6 months off drug.

Treatment in this sample: oral pan-JAK inhibitor, 5-10 mg twice daily. Collection of lesional scalp punch biopsies and peripheral blood was performed in alopecia areata patients. Trimming pared 2 bases from V and 1 base from J, leaving 8 bases between. The CDR3 has 14 residues. Germline V CDR1 and CDR2: SGHNT, YYREEE (reference sequence). RNA was isolated and reverse transcribed to cDNA, the sequencing template. Repertoires were generated with immunoSEQ multiplex PCR, while TCRdb's copy carries only in-frame clones and drops some. The repertoire holds 150,000 to 250,000 clones, with 58% as singletons.

This clonotype was obtained from a human donor with alopecia areata. The chain carries TRBV5-4 and TRBJ2-3; TRBD1 might be the D (5 bases). Sequences were derived from CD4+ T cells sorted from blood, sampled at week 24, from a patient treated with tofacitinib. The CDR3 is CASSLLQGTDTQYF. The CDR3 nucleotides read TGTGCCAGCAGCTTATTACAGGGCACAGATACGCAGTATTTT.